These T cell receptor beta chains were read from a single sample in a study of prognosis after radiotherapy for stage I lung cancer. One entry per CDR3 protein, called by TCRdb with MiXCR from the multiplex PCR reads. The repertoire includes around 60,000 distinct CDR3 sequences, about 25% of them detected once, and 7.5% sits in the top ten. The sample was PBMCs, taken before or after stereotactic body radiation therapy (not recorded which). These receptors originate from a donor older than 45 with non-small cell lung cancer. The CDR3 runs from the conserved cysteine through the conserved F or W. D genes are given only for firm matches. A clone size is listed for some rows: how often the clone was seen (once, few, many), or a class if it is expanded.

- | - | TRBJ2-4 | TRBV4-3 | CASSQDPHPGHGRVLAKNIQYF | TGCGCCAGCAGCCAAGATCCACACCCGGGACACGGAAGAGTCCTAGCCAAAAACATTCAGTACTTC
many | - | TRBJ1-2 | TRBV11-2 | CASSLSPTGMSYGYTF | TGTGCCAGCAGCTTAAGTCCCACAGGGATGTCCTATGGCTACACCTTC
many | - | TRBJ2-2 | TRBV4-3 | CASSYAGKTGELFF | TGCGCCAGCAGCTATGCAGGGAAGACCGGGGAGCTGTTTTTT
many | - | TRBJ1-1 | TRBV6-1 | CASSEPQNTEAFF | TGTGCCAGCAGTGAACCCCAGAACACTGAAGCTTTCTTT
- | - | TRBJ2-5 | TRBV7-6 | CASSQGPHGTQYF | TGTGCCAGCAGCCAGGGACCCCATGGGACCCAGTACTTC
- | TRBD1 | TRBJ2-1 | TRBV5-5 | CASSRDRVLLHEQFF | TGTGCCAGCAGCCGGGACAGGGTCTTGCTCCATGAGCAGTTCTTC
many | - | TRBJ1-3 | TRBV7-2 | CASSAGLGGSGNTIYF | TGTGCCAGCAGCGCGGGACTGGGGGGCTCTGGAAACACCATATATTTT
many | TRBD1 | TRBJ1-4 | TRBV5-1 | CASSPTGQGTEKLFF | TGCGCCAGCAGCCCCACAGGACAGGGGACTGAAAAACTGTTTTTT
- | - | TRBJ1-6 | TRBV19 | CASSIGGGSPLHF | TGTGCCAGTAGTATTGGGGGGGGCTCACCCCTCCACTTT
- | TRBD1 | TRBJ1-5 | TRBV20-1 | CSASRQGRKKHQHF | TGCAGTGCTAGCCGACAGGGTCGAAAGAAGCACCAGCATTTT
- | TRBD1 | TRBJ1-5 | TRBV19 | CASSPDRQGLWVNQPQHF | TGTGCCAGTAGTCCGGACCGACAGGGTCTGTGGGTTAATCAGCCCCAACATTTT
- | - | TRBJ1-6 | TRBV30 | CSLRGGQGSPLHF | TGTTCCTTGAGAGGGGGGCAAGGGTCACCCCTCCACTTT
many | - | TRBJ2-7 | TRBV4-1 | CASSQDTGDPTEQYF | TGCGCCAGCAGCCAAGATACGGGGGATCCCACCGAGCAGTACTTC
many | TRBD1 | TRBJ1-1 | TRBV20-1 | CRGTANTEAFF | TGCAGGGGGACAGCGAACACTGAAGCTTTCTTT
many | TRBD1 | TRBJ1-2 | TRBV5-4 | CASSLRQGNYGYTF | TGTGCCAGCAGCTTGAGACAGGGCAACTATGGCTACACCTTC
many | - | TRBJ1-6 | TRBV2 | CASSEVRGGLHF | TGTGCCAGCAGTGAAGTGAGGGGTGGGCTCCACTTT